This entry lists 15 T cell receptor beta chains sequenced from one sample in a study of blood T cell repertoires in COVID-19. TCRdb's copy holds only in-frame clones and misses some; the assay was immunoSEQ multiplex PCR. The table includes about 160,000 clones, 84% detected once. Sequenced material: peripheral blood. The receptors derive from a man aged 18-30 years with active or convalescent COVID-19.

The chain is built from TRBV7-2 and TRBJ2-7, with 10 bases aligning to TRBD2. Germline CDR1 SGHTA, CDR2 FQGNSA. This CDR3 spans 15 amino acids. The V and J ends lost 0 bases and 3 bases, in that order; junction bases with no gene match: 2. This CDR3 is CASSLATSGIYEQYF. CDR3 nucleotide sequence: TGTGCCAGCAGCTTAGCCACTAGCGGGATCTACGAGCAGTACTTC.

The chain recombines TRBV18 with TRBJ1-1; no reliable D call. Germline V gene sequence: CDR1 KGHSH, CDR2 LQKENI. Trimming shortened V by 4 bases and J by 12 bases, and 18 bases separated the two germline ends. This CDR3 has 13 amino acids. The CDR3 sequence: CASSQRSREKSFF. The CDR3, as DNA: TGTGCCAGCTCACAGCGGTCCCGGGAGAAGTCTTTCTTT.

This chain connects TRBV19 to TRBJ1-6, with TRBD1 matching over 7 bases. This CDR3 region has 13 residues. From germline, CDR1 is LNHDA and CDR2 SQIVND (reference sequence). V dropped 5 bases and J dropped 11; count of bases not matched to a gene: 6. The CDR3 DNA reads TGTGCCAGTAGTTCCGGGACAGTGGCACCCCTCCACTTT. Amino acids: CASSSGTVAPLHF.

The V gene is TRBV6-1, the J gene TRBJ2-7; 10 bases are a match to TRBD1. V shed 3 bases, J shed 4 bases, and the junction held 18 bases outside the gene matches. Germline values: CDR1 MNHNS, CDR2 SASEGT. CDR3 length: 19 residues. The CDR3 nucleotides read TGTGCCAGCAGTGACCTACTGGAACTCGGCGGGACAGGGGTTTACGAGCAGTACTTC. Amino acids: CASSDLLELGGTGVYEQYF.

The V and J genes are TRBV12-3 or TRBV12-4 and TRBJ1-1, with a weak D call TRBD1 (6 bases). The CDR3 contains 12 residues. V lost 6 bases, J lost 6 bases, and 11 bases lay in between. The CDR3 reads CASSIQGAEAFF. The CDR3 bases are TGTGCCAGCAGCATACAGGGAGCTGAAGCTTTCTTT.

The V call is TRBV6-2 or TRBV6-3, the J call TRBJ1-2; D is ambiguous. The germline V and J ends were trimmed by 1 base and 6 bases, with 12 bases remaining between them. This CDR3 has 14 residues. Germline CDR1 MNHEY, CDR2 SVGEGT. This CDR3 reads CASSYLRGWNGYTF. Written as DNA, the CDR3 is TGTGCCAGCAGTTACTTGCGGGGTTGGAATGGCTACACCTTC.

The V gene is TRBV28, the J gene TRBJ1-1, with 8 positions matching TRBD1. Germline V lookup: CDR1 MDHEN, CDR2 SYDVKM. Trimming took 5 bases from V and 1 from J; bases not matched to a gene: 6. The length of the CDR3 is 15 residues. CDR3 nucleotides: TGTGCCAGCAGTCCGTGGACAGGGAAGAACACTGAAGCTTTCTTT. It yields the protein CASSPWTGKNTEAFF. Filled out from reference TRBV28 and TRBJ1-1, the complete variable domain reads DVKVTQSSRYLVKRTGEKVFLECVQDMDHENMFWYRQDPGLGLRLIYFSYDVKMKEKGDIPEGYSVSREKKERFSLILESASTNQTSMYLCASSPWTGKNTEAFFGQGTRLTVV.

The chain links TRBV5-1 to TRBJ1-1; possible D gene TRBD1, 6 bases. Trimming cost V 3 bases and J 1 base, with 10 bases left between them. This CDR3 comprises 14 residues. Germline loops: CDR1 SGHRS, CDR2 YFSETQ. CDR3 sequence: CASSSWTENTEAFF. As DNA, the CDR3 is TGCGCCAGCAGCTCCTGGACAGAGAACACTGAAGCTTTCTTT.

V and J are TRBV6-5 and TRBJ2-7, with D possibly matching TRBD1 (6 bases). V lost 2 bases to trimming and J lost 6 bases, with 14 bases between them. The CDR3 totals 14 residues. Germline V CDR1 and CDR2: MNHEY, SVGAGI. CDR3: CASSYQFLQGEQYF. Written as DNA, the CDR3 is TGTGCCAGCAGTTACCAATTTCTACAGGGCGAGCAGTACTTC.

V gene TRBV19 combines with J gene TRBJ1-5; 10 positions agree with TRBD1. CDR1 and CDR2 (germline): LNHDA, SQIVND (reference sequence). CDR3 length: 14 amino acids. With 6 bases clipped from V and 2 bases from J, the junction kept 1 base outside the gene matches. The CDR3 DNA sequence: TGTGCCAGTAGGACAGGGGGCGGCAATCAGCCCCAGCATTTT. This translates into CASRTGGGNQPQHF.

The chain is built from TRBV7-2 and TRBJ2-2, with D hard to call. This CDR3 has 13 residues. Per germline, CDR1 SGHTA and CDR2 FQGNSA. V was clipped by 5 bases and J by 1 base, with 5 bases between them. The CDR3 coding sequence is TGTGCCAGCAGCCAGGAGAACACCGGGGAGCTGTTTTTT. This encodes CASSQENTGELFF.

The CDR3: CATKTGSYEQYF. The CDR3 DNA reads TGTGCCACCAAGACAGGGTCCTACGAGCAGTACTTC. The rearrangement uses TRBV6-5 and TRBJ2-7; 7 nucleotides match TRBD1. The CDR3 extends over 12 amino acids. From germline, CDR1 is MNHEY and CDR2 SVGAGI. With V trimmed by 10 bases and J by 1 base, 4 bases remained unmatched.

The chain couples TRBV14 to TRBJ2-3, with TRBD1 matching over 9 bases. The germline V gene encodes CDR1 SGHDN and CDR2 FVKESK. The trim removed 2 bases at V and 1 base at J, leaving 4 bases unmatched. This CDR3 spans 16 amino acids. CDR3 amino acids: CASSQRGQGRTDTQYF. For the CDR3, the DNA is TGTGCCAGCAGCCAACGTGGACAGGGGCGCACAGATACGCAGTATTTT.

This clone was counted a single time. This chain links TRBV4-3 with TRBJ2-7; D gene ambiguous. The length of the CDR3 is 13 residues. The germline CDR1 and CDR2 sequences are LGHNA and YSLEER. V was clipped by 1 base and J by 5 bases, with 9 bases between them. CDR3 DNA: TGCGCCAGCAGCCAAGGTCAGTTGGACGAGCAGTACTTC. It codes for CASSQGQLDEQYF.

This clone was counted between two and nine times. This sequence joins TRBV5-1 and TRBJ2-5; D not certain. CDR1 SGHRS and CDR2 YFSETQ come from the germline V gene. The CDR3 is made up of 15 amino acids. Trimming removed 0 bases at V and 5 bases at J, with 14 bases between. The CDR3 spells CASSLAPRSRETQYF. The CDR3, as DNA: TGCGCCAGCAGCTTGGCTCCACGGAGTCGGGAGACCCAGTACTTC.